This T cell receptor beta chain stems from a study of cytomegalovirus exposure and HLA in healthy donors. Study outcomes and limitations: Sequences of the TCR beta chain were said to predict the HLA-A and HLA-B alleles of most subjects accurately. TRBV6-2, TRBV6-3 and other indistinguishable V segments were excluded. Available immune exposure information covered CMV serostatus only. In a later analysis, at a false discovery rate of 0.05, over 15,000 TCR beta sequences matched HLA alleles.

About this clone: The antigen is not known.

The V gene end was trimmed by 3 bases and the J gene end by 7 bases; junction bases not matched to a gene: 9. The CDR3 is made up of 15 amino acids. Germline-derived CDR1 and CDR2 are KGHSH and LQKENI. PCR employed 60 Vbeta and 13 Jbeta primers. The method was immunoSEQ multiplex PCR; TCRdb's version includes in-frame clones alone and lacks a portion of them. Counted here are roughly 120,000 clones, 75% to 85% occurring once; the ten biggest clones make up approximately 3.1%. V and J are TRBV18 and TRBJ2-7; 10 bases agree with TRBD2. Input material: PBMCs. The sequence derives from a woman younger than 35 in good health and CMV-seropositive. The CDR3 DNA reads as TGTGCCAGCTCACCGCCTAGCGGGAGCTCTCGGGAGCAGTACTTC. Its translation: CASSPPSGSSREQYF.